This T cell receptor beta chain is drawn from a study of T cell repertoires in cytomegalovirus infection. Study information: Well-studied HLA-B-restricted epitopes and recently identified HLA-C-restricted epitopes of CMV were both used in the study. The public TCR beta signatures pointed to both CMV infection and matching HLA type.

Each CDR3 protein is one row after TCRdb ran MiXCR on the reads. The table has tens of thousands of distinct CDR3 sequences, roughly 20% seen once; the top ten hold around 90%. The table lists this clonotype with a few counts. Antigen unknown. Study observations and caveats: Dominant in the ex vivo response were TCR beta clonotypes restricted by HLA-C and specific for CMV.

Specimen: CD8+ T cells from cultured PBMCs, collected from culture after CMV antigen stimulation. The clonotype comes from a human donor in good health (CMV status not recorded). Some clones in this sample may be carry-over from other donors' samples.

The CDR3 loop reads CASSLKGSNQPQHF. The CDR3 coding sequence is TGTGCCAGCAGTTTAAAGGGAAGCAATCAGCCCCAGCATTTT. The V and J genes are TRBV12-3 or TRBV12-4 and TRBJ1-5; D remains unclear. This CDR3 comprises 14 residues. V gave up 2 bases and J gave up 1 base, with 6 bases separating them.